These 17 T cell receptor beta chains came from one sample sequenced in a study of persistence of HIV-infected CD4 T cells. Antigens of these TCRs are unknown. Cells were stimulated nonspecifically with anti-CD3/anti-CD28 magnetic beads. Sorting selected CD4+ T cells upregulating both CD40 ligand and CD69. The immunoSEQ assay was version 4, run in survey mode. Method: immunoSEQ multiplex PCR; TCRdb's copy keeps in-frame clones and lacks some. The table includes roughly 45,000 clones, 70% to 90% detected once. The input for sequencing was CD4+ T cells sorted from PBMCs after roughly 18-hour stimulation, taken from a patient who received antiretroviral therapy. All receptors come from an adult man with HIV who was CMV-seropositive.

The chain has TRBV9 and TRBJ1-2; a weak D match, TRBD1 (5 bases). Germline CDR1 is SGDLS and CDR2 is YYNGEE. Deletions cut 4 bases from V and 9 bases from J, with 13 bases between. This CDR3 region has 12 residues. The CDR3 bases are TGTGCCAGCAGCCCCCGGTGGGGCAGCTACACCTTC. Its protein product is CASSPRWGSYTF.

The J gene is TRBJ2-7, the V gene TRBV19, with unresolved D. V lost 4 bases, J lost 0 bases, and 10 bases lay in between. This CDR3 has 14 residues. Germline assignment: CDR1 LNHDA and CDR2 SQIVND (reference sequence). CDR3 amino acids: CASSSGVGSYEQYF. For the CDR3, the DNA is TGTGCCAGTAGTAGTGGGGTTGGCTCCTACGAGCAGTACTTC.

This chain uses TRBV4-1 with TRBJ1-5; perhaps TRBD1 as D (5 bases). There are 16 residues in the CDR3. The V gene's germline CDR1 is MGHRA and CDR2 YSYEKL. V lost 1 base, J lost 3 bases, and 13 bases lay in between. In DNA, the CDR3 is TGCGCCAGCAGCCAAGTAATAGGGGTTCCCAATCAGCCCCAGCATTTT. Translating it yields CASSQVIGVPNQPQHF.

The rearrangement uses TRBV14 and TRBJ1-1; D is uncertain. Trimming took 6 bases from V and 3 from J, leaving 11 bases between them. CDR3 length: 13 amino acids. The germline V gene has CDR1 SGHDN and CDR2 FVKESK. CDR3 bases: TGTGCCAGCAGGGGAGCGGGGTACACTGAAGCTTTCTTT. Its translation is CASRGAGYTEAFF.

The chain combines TRBV7-8 with TRBJ2-7; 9 positions match TRBD1. The CDR3 runs to 14 residues. CDR1 is SGHVS, CDR2 FQNEAQ, per germline. Unmatched junction bases numbered 5, after V lost 6 bases and J lost 2 bases. CDR3 DNA sequence: TGTGCCAGCAGTCAACGACAGGGGGCCTACGAGCAGTACTTC. This codes for CASSQRQGAYEQYF. Complete variable domain (other parts from reference TRBV7-8 and TRBJ2-7): GAGVSQSPRYKVAKRGQDVALRCDPISGHVSLFWYQQALGQGPEFLTYFQNEAQLDKSGLPSDRFFAERPEGSVSTLKIQRTQQEDSAVYLCASSQRQGAYEQYFGPGTRLTVT.

The CDR3 loop reads CASSSGQGTDTQYF. In DNA form, the CDR3 reads TGTGCCAGCAGTTCGGGACAGGGCACAGATACGCAGTATTTT. The rearrangement uses TRBV2 and TRBJ2-3; 8 bases fit TRBD1. The CDR3 runs to 14 residues. The V segment lost 5 bases and the J segment 1 base; nucleotides outside the gene matches: 2. Germline V gives CDR1 SNHLY, CDR2 FYNNEI. Full variable domain (missing parts from reference TRBV2 and TRBJ2-3): EPEVTQTPSHQVTQMGQEVILRCVPISNHLYFYWYRQILGQKVEFLVSFYNNEISEKSEIFDDQFSVERPDGSNFTLKIRSTKLEDSAMYFCASSSGQGTDTQYFGPGTRLTVL.

The CDR3 DNA is TGTGCCAGCAGCCTAGTGGGGACAGGGGGAGGCGAGCAGTACTTC. Protein: CASSLVGTGGGEQYF. The chain combines TRBV7-6 with TRBJ2-5, with 11 bases matching TRBD1. With the DNA end fitting TRBJ2-7 better, the J assignment may be wrong. Per the germline V gene, CDR1 is SGHVS and CDR2 is FNYEAQ. The CDR3 contains 15 residues.

This chain joins TRBV6-6 and TRBJ2-7; 9 bases fit TRBD1. V shed 7 bases and J 3 bases; nucleotides not matched to a gene: 4. CDR3 length: 13 amino acids. Germline V gene lookup returns CDR1 MNHNY and CDR2 SVGAGI (reference sequence). CDR3 in DNA: TGTGCCAGCACTTCGGGACAGGGCTACGAGCAGTACTTC. The encoded protein is CASTSGQGYEQYF.

The chain combines TRBV6-5 with TRBJ1-1; D is perhaps TRBD1 (6 bases). The CDR3 is 15 amino acids. Germline lookup yields CDR1 MNHEY and CDR2 SVGAGI. The germline V and J ends were trimmed by 7 bases and 0 bases, with 15 bases remaining between them. The CDR3 DNA follows: TGTGCCAGCACGATACAGGGAAAAATGAACACTGAAGCTTTCTTT. It codes for CASTIQGKMNTEAFF.

The chain uses TRBV19 and TRBJ1-5; 11 nucleotides agree with TRBD1. This CDR3 is 15 amino acids long. The germline V gene encodes CDR1 LNHDA and CDR2 SQIVND (reference sequence). The V segment lost 3 bases and the J segment 6 bases; nucleotides outside the gene matches: 4. CDR3 sequence (DNA): TGTGCCAGTAGTATCGGACAGGGGGCCGGTCAGCCCCAGCATTTT. The encoded protein is CASSIGQGAGQPQHF.

J is TRBJ1-5 and V is TRBV10-3, with D uncertain. The V end was cut by 8 bases, the J end by 3 bases, with 8 bases between. CDR3 length equals 12 residues. CDR1 and CDR2 (germline): ENHRY, SYGVKD. CDR3 loop: CAISNTNQPQHF. For the CDR3, the DNA is TGTGCCATCTCTAACACCAATCAGCCCCAGCATTTT.

The chain uses TRBV28 and TRBJ1-5; 7 nucleotides align to TRBD1. CDR3 length: 14 amino acids. CDR1 MDHEN and CDR2 SYDVKM come from the germline V gene. Trimming removed 10 bases from V and 3 bases from J; junction bases left unmatched: 9. CDR3 sequence: CATYRQGSNQPQHF. In DNA form, the CDR3 reads TGTGCCACATATAGACAGGGCTCCAATCAGCCCCAGCATTTT. The full variable domain, completed using reference TRBV28 and TRBJ1-5, is DVKVTQSSRYLVKRTGEKVFLECVQDMDHENMFWYRQDPGLGLRLIYFSYDVKMKEKGDIPEGYSVSREKKERFSLILESASTNQTSMYLCATYRQGSNQPQHFGDGTRLSIL.

V usage is TRBV15 and J usage is TRBJ2-1; TRBD2 is a possible D gene (7 bases). Trimming pared 3 bases from V and 0 bases from J, leaving 21 bases between. The length of the CDR3 is 19 residues. CDR1 and CDR2 (germline): LNHNV, YYDKDF (reference sequence). CDR3 protein: CATSSAFGGLAVSYNEQFF. In DNA form, the CDR3 reads TGTGCCACCAGCAGCGCATTTGGGGGGCTAGCGGTCTCCTACAATGAGCAGTTCTTC.

This chain links TRBV28 with TRBJ1-4; D might be TRBD1 (6 bases). This CDR3 spans 14 amino acids. V was cut by 3 bases and J by 8 bases, with 13 bases left in between. CDR1 is MDHEN and CDR2 is SYDVKM in the germline V gene. CDR3 loop: CASSLAGAGEKLFF. The CDR3, as DNA: TGTGCCAGCAGTTTGGCAGGGGCCGGGGAAAAACTGTTTTTT.

The chain is built from TRBV10-3 and TRBJ1-2; D not resolved. CDR3 length equals 16 residues. The germline V gene has CDR1 ENHRY and CDR2 SYGVKD. V shed 5 bases and J shed 0 bases, with 16 bases lying between them. CDR3: CAISQGLRTANYGYTF. In DNA form, the CDR3 reads TGTGCCATCAGTCAAGGGCTCAGGACGGCTAACTATGGCTACACCTTC.

The V and J genes are TRBV4-1 and TRBJ1-5; D is uncertain. The CDR3 runs to 15 residues. In germline, CDR1 is MGHRA, CDR2 YSYEKL. V lost 0 bases and J 2 bases, leaving 8 bases between the germline ends. The CDR3 coding sequence is TGCGCCAGCAGCCAAGAGTCCATCCGCAATCAGCCCCAGCATTTT. Translating gives CASSQESIRNQPQHF.

The V gene is TRBV19, the J gene TRBJ2-7, with 9 bases aligning to TRBD1. Germline V CDR1 and CDR2: LNHDA, SQIVND (reference sequence). CDR3 length equals 15 residues. With V trimmed by 4 bases and J by 0 bases, 4 bases remained unmatched. The CDR3 protein is CASSRGQGPSYEQYF. As DNA, the CDR3 is TGTGCCAGTAGTAGGGGACAGGGCCCCTCCTACGAGCAGTACTTC.